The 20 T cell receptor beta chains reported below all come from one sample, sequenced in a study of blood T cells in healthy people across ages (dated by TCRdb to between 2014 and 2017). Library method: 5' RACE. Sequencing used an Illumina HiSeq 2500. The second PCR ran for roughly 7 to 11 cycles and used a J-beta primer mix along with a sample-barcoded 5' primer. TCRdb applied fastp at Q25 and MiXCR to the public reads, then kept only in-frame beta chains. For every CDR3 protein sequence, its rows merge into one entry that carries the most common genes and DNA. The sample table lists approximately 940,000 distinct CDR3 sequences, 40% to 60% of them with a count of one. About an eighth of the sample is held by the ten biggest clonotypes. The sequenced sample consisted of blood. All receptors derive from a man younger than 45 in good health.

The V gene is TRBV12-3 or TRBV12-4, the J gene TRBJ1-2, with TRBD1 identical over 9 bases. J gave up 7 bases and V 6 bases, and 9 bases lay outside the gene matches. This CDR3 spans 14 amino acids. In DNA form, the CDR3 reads TGTGCCAGCAGCGACGGGACAGGGATAGGTGGCTACACCTTC. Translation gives CASSDGTGIGGYTF.

The CDR3 nucleotides are TGCAGTGCTAGAGGTGCCCCCGGGACAGCTAAGAACTATGGCTACACCTTC. Translation: CSARGAPGTAKNYGYTF. The V call is TRBV20-1, the J call TRBJ1-2; 7 nucleotides align to TRBD1. V gave up 1 base and J gave up 2 bases; unmatched junction bases: 13. In germline, CDR1 is DFQATT, CDR2 SNEGSKA (reference sequence). The CDR3 loop spans 17 amino acids.

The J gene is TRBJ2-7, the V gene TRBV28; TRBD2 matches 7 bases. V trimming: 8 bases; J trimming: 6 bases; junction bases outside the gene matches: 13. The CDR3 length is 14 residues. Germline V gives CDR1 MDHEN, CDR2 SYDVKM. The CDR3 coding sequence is TGTGCCAGCCGGCCAACTAGCGACTCTCGCGAGCAGTACTTC. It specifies CASRPTSDSREQYF.

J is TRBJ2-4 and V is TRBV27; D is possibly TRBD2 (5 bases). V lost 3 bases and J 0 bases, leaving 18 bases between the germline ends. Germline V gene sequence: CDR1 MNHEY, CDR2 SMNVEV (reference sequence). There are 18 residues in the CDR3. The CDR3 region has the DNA TGTGCCAGCAGTTTCGCGGCCGAGAGCGGACTAGCCAAAAACATTCAGTACTTC. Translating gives CASSFAAESGLAKNIQYF.

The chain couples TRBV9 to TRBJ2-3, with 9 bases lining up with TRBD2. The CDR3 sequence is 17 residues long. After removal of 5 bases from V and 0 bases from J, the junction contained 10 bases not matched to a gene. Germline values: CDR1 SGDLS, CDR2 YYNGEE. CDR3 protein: CASSLIAAGGSTDTQYF. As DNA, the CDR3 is TGTGCCAGCAGTCTCATCGCGGCGGGGGGGAGCACAGATACGCAGTATTTT.

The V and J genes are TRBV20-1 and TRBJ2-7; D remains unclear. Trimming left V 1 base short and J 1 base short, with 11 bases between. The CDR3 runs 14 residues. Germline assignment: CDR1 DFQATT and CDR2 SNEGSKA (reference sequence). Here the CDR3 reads CSARARITSYEQYF. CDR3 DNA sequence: TGCAGTGCTAGAGCGCGAATAACGTCCTACGAGCAGTACTTC.

The CDR3 region is CASASGGADTDTQYF. CDR3 DNA: TGTGCCAGCGCTAGCGGGGGGGCCGACACAGATACGCAGTATTTT. The rearrangement links TRBV28 to TRBJ2-3; 12 nucleotides align to TRBD2. V was pared by 8 bases and J by 2 bases, with 5 bases of the junction left unmatched. The CDR3 sequence is 15 residues long. Germline V CDR1 and CDR2: MDHEN, SYDVKM.

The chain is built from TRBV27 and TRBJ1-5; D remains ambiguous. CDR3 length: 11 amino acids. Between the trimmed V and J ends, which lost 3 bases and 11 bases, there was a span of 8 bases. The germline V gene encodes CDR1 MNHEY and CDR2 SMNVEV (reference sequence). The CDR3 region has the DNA TGTGCCAGCAGTTTCCGAGGGACCCAGCATTTT. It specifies CASSFRGTQHF.

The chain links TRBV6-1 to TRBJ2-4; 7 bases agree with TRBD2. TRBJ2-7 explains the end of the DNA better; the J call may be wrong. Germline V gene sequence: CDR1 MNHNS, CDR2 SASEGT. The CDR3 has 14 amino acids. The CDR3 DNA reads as TGTGCCAGCAGCAGCGGGACCGTACGCAACGAGCAGTACTTC. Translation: CASSSGTVRNEQYF.

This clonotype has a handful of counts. The CDR3 loop reads CASSPRSQDYGYTF. The CDR3 bases are TGTGCCAGCAGCCCCAGGAGCCAGGACTATGGCTACACCTTC. The chain has TRBV27 and TRBJ1-2; D remains unclear. CDR1 and CDR2 from the germline V gene are MNHEY and SMNVEV (reference sequence). The CDR3 is 14 residues long. V shed 6 bases and J shed 3 bases, with 14 bases lying between them.

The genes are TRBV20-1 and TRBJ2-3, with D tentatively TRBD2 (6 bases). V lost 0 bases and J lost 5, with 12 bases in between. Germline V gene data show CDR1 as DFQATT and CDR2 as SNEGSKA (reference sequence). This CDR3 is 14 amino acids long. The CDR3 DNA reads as TGCAGTGCTAGAGATGCGACTAGAGGAGATACGCAGTATTTT. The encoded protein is CSARDATRGDTQYF.

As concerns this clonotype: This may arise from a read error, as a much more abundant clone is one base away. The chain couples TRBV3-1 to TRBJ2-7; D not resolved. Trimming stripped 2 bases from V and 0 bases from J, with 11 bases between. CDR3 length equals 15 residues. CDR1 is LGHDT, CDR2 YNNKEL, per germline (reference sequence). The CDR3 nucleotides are TGTGCCAGCAGCCAAATCTGCAGGAACTCCTACGAGCAGTACTTC. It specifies CASSQICRNSYEQYF.

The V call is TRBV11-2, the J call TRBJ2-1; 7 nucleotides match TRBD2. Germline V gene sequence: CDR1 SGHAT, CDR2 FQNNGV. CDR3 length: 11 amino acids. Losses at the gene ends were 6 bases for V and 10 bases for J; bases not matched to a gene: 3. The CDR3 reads CASRTSLEQFF. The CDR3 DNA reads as TGTGCCAGCAGGACTAGCTTAGAGCAGTTCTTC.

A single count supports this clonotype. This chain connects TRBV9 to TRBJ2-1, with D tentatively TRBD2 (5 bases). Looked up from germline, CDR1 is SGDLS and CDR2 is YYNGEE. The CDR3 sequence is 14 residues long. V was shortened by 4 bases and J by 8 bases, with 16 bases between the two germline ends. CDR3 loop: CASSSARGFHEQFF. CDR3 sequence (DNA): TGTGCCAGCAGCTCAGCCCGGGGATTCCATGAGCAGTTCTTC.

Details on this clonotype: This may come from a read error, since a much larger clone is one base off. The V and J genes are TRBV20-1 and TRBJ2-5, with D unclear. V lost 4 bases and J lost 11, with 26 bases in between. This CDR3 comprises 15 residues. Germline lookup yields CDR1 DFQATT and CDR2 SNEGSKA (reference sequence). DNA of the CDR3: TGCAGTGCTATGACTCTCGCGTCCCCTTCTAGAGAGCAGTACTTC. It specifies CSAMTLASPSREQYF.

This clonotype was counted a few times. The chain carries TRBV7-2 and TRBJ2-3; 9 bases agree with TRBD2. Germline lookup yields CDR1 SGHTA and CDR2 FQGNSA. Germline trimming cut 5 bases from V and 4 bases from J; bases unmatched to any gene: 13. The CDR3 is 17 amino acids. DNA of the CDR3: TGTGCCAGCAGCCCCCGTCGACTAGCGGACAGGTCAGATACGCAGTATTTT. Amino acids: CASSPRRLADRSDTQYF. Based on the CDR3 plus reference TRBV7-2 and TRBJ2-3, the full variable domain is GAGVSQSPSNKVTEKGKDVELRCDPISGHTALYWYRQSLGQGLEFLIYFQGNSAPDKSGLPSDRFSAERTGGSVSTLTIQRTQQEDSAVYLCASSPRRLADRSDTQYFGPGTRLTVL.

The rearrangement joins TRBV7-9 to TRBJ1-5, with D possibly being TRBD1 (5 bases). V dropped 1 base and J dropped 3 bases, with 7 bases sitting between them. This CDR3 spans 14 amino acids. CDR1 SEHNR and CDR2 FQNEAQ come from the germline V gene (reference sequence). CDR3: CASSLDRLNQPQHF. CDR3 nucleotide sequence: TGTGCCAGCAGCTTAGACAGGCTCAATCAGCCCCAGCATTTT.

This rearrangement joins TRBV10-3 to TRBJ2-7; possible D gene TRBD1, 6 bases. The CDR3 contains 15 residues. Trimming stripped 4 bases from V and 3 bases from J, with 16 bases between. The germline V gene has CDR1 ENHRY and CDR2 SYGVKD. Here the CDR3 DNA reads TGTGCCATCAGTGGACGGGACACAGCAAACTACGAGCAGTACTTC. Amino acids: CAISGRDTANYEQYF.

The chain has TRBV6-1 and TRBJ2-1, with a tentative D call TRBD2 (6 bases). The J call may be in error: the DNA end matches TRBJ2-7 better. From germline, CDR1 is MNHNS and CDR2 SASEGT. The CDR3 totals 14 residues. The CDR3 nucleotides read TGTGCCAGCAGAGGGACTTCCAGCTCCTACGAGCAGTACTTC. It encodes CASRGTSSSYEQYF.

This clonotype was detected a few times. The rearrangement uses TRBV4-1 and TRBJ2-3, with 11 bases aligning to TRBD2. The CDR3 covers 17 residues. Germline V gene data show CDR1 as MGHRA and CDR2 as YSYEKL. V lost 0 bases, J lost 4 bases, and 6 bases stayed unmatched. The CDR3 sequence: CASSQDPSGGTPDTQYF. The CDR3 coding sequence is TGCGCCAGCAGCCAAGACCCTAGCGGGGGGACACCAGATACGCAGTATTTT.